Listed here are 26 T cell receptor beta chains from one sample, sequenced in a study of tissue T cells after allogeneic stem cell transplantation. Only in-frame clones appear in the TCRdb table, and some are missing; sequencing was by immunoSEQ multiplex PCR. The table has about 17,000 clones, less than 85% seen once; the top ten hold 0.75% to 1%. Sequencing was carried out using spleen. These receptor sequences come from a female BALB/c mouse in good health. MHC haplotype here: H2-d.

With regard to this clone: Gene names refer to mouse genes. The read gets to within 1 residue of the CDR3 end, and the germline J gene fills in the rest. The V and J genes are TRBV5 and TRBJ2-3; TRBD1 matches at 7 bases. CDR3 length: 14 residues. Germline CDR1 and CDR2: LGHNA and YNLKQL (reference sequence). The J segment lost 2 bases and the V segment lost 4 bases, leaving 3 bases of the junction unmatched. Incomplete CDR3 DNA: TGTGCCAGCAGCCCACAGGGGATTGCAGAAACGCTGTAT. It codes for CASSPQGIAETLY. In full, the CDR3 is CASSPQGIAETLYF.

Note on this clone: Gene names are the mouse ones. The CDR3 is cut off 1 residue early in the read; its end comes from the germline J gene. Other nucleotide sequences from this sample produce the same CDR3. V is TRBV5 and J is TRBJ1-4; D gene ambiguous. The V end was cut by 2 bases, the J end by 5 bases, with 0 bases between. Germline V gene data show CDR1 as LGHNA and CDR2 as YNLKQL (reference sequence). The CDR3 is made up of 11 amino acids. The CDR3 region is CASSQNERLFF. The covered CDR3 bases are TGTGCCAGCAGCCAAAACGAAAGATTATTT.

In the case of this clone: Gene names denote mouse genes. The missing CDR3 end, 1 residue past where the read stops, is filled in from the germline J gene. This chain joins TRBV14 and TRBJ1-4, with TRBD1 matching 8 bases. The CDR3 sequence is 16 residues long. Germline assignment: CDR1 SGHDT and CDR2 FRDEAV. V shed 4 bases, J shed 0 bases, and the junction held 5 bases outside the gene matches. CDR3 loop: CASSRQGSFSNERLFF. CDR3 DNA, as far as it was read: TGTGCCAGCAGTAGACAGGGGTCATTTTCCAACGAAAGATTATTT.

With regard to this clone: These gene names are mouse names. CDR3 DNA (partial): TGTGCTAGCAGTCATGGGAATAGTCAAAACACCTTGTAC. Translated: CASSHGNSQNTLY. The entire CDR3 sequence reads CASSHGNSQNTLYF. The chain combines TRBV21 with TRBJ2-4; no definite D call. The read finishes 1 residue shy of the CDR3 end, and the germline J gene is used to complete it. TRBV21 is an open reading frame whose function is uncertain. Between the trimmed V and J ends, which lost 3 bases and 0 bases, there was a span of 7 bases. This CDR3 is built from 14 residues.

A remark on this clone: Gene names refer to mouse genes. The CDR3 end falls 1 residue outside the read, so it is completed with the germline J gene. This chain uses TRBV13-1 with TRBJ1-4; no clear D. Trimming took 0 bases from V and 3 from J, leaving 6 bases between them. Germline CDR1 is NSHNY and CDR2 is SYGAGN. This CDR3 spans 14 amino acids. CDR3 DNA (partial): TGTGCCAGCAGTGATGCACAAACCAACGAAAGATTATTT. Its translation: CASSDAQTNERLF. The whole CDR3 region reads CASSDAQTNERLFF.

Comments on this clone: Genes and germline are mouse. The DNA ends 1 residue before the CDR3 does, and the rest of the CDR3 is filled in from the germline J gene. The rearrangement joins TRBV29 to TRBJ2-5, with D maybe TRBD1 (6 bases). V lost 2 bases to trimming and J lost 3 bases, with 9 bases between them. The V gene's germline CDR1 is MSHET and CDR2 SYDVDS. This CDR3 has 14 amino acids. Incomplete CDR3 DNA: TGTGCTAGCAGTTTAGGGACAAAGCAAGACACCCAGTAC. It is translated as CASSLGTKQDTQY. The whole CDR3 region reads CASSLGTKQDTQYF.

A remark on this clone: These gene names are mouse names. Read sequence stops 1 residue before the CDR3 end, and the germline J gene provides the missing end. The V gene is TRBV23, the J gene TRBJ2-7; no DNA check was done on the table's D call, TRBD2. In germline, CDR1 is KGHTA, CDR2 FQNQQP. The CDR3 is 14 residues long. The covered CDR3 bases are TGCTCCAGCAGTCAACCTGACTTCGTGGGGGAACAGTAC. It codes for CSSSQPDFVGEQY. The whole CDR3 reads CSSSQPDFVGEQYF.

In the case of this clone: Mouse names are used for the genes. From the germline J gene comes the end of the CDR3, since the read stops 1 residue before it. J is TRBJ1-2 and V is TRBV14, with unresolved D. The CDR3 spans 10 residues. Trimming left V 10 bases short and J 2 bases short, with 6 bases between. Germline V CDR1 and CDR2: SGHDT, FRDEAV. The CDR3 bases that were read are TGTGCCCCCCCCAACTCCGACTACACC. Protein sequence: CAPPNSDYT. The CDR3 in its entirety is CAPPNSDYTF.

Concerning this clone itself: These gene names are mouse names. The CDR3 end lies 1 residue beyond the end of the read and is filled in from the germline J gene. The chain recombines TRBV31 with TRBJ1-2, with TRBD1 identical over 11 bases. Germline V CDR1 and CDR2: GKSSPN, SITVG. The ends lost 2 bases at V and 3 bases at J; junction bases unmatched: 5. This CDR3 has 15 amino acids. CDR3 region: CAWSTWTGGDSDYTF. The sequenced CDR3 bases are TGTGCCTGGAGTACGTGGACAGGGGGCGACTCCGACTACACC.

With respect to this clone: These gene names are mouse names. Coverage ceases 1 residue before the CDR3 finishes, and the germline J gene fills in the end. The chain links TRBV20 to TRBJ2-4; tentatively, D is TRBD2 (6 bases). Germline V CDR1 and CDR2: GFQATS, STVNSAI. This CDR3 is built from 13 residues. Trimming pared 4 bases from V and 0 bases from J, leaving 8 bases between. Partial CDR3 DNA: TGTGGTGCTAAGACTGGTAGTCAAAACACCTTGTAC. It specifies CGAKTGSQNTLY. The CDR3 reads in full as CGAKTGSQNTLYF.

This clone was seen a single time. Gene names are mouse gene names. The read ends 1 residue before the CDR3 terminus; that terminus is restored from the germline J gene. The rearrangement joins TRBV13-2 to TRBJ1-4, with TRBD1 matching 8 bases. Unmatched junction bases numbered 2, after V lost 3 bases and J lost 4 bases. The CDR3 length is 14 residues. Germline V gene sequence: CDR1 NNHNN, CDR2 SYGAGS (reference sequence). CDR3 sequence: CASGVGTGNERLFF. The DNA read from the CDR3 is TGTGCCAGCGGTGTCGGGACAGGCAACGAAAGATTATTT.

Remarks on this clone: At one of its ends the junction is not consistent with the germline gene, which may arise from a read error. Mouse names are used for the genes. The missing CDR3 end, 1 residue past where the read stops, is filled in from the germline J gene. This chain joins TRBV13-2 and TRBJ2-7; TRBD2 matches at 10 bases. CDR3 length: 14 amino acids. In germline, CDR1 is NNHNN, CDR2 SYGAGS (reference sequence). Partial CDR3 DNA: TGTGCCAGCAGTGATTCTGGGGGGGCGCTTGAACAGTAC. Amino acids: CASSDSGGALEQY. The entire CDR3 protein reads CASSDSGGALEQYF.

This clone was picked up a small number of times. Gene labels here are mouse ones. The CDR3 end lies 1 residue beyond the end of the read and is filled in from the germline J gene. The J gene is TRBJ1-3, the V gene TRBV31; D call uncertain. V was cut by 0 bases and J by 3 bases, with 6 bases left in between. Per germline, CDR1 GKSSPN and CDR2 SITVG. This CDR3 contains 13 residues. Partial CDR3 DNA: TGTGCCTGGAGTCTAGCAGGTGGAAATACGCTCTAT. It codes for CAWSLAGGNTLY. The complete CDR3 reads CAWSLAGGNTLYF.

A remark on this clone: The gene names here belong to mouse. Read data end 1 residue before the CDR3 end; the end is taken from the germline J gene. The chain carries TRBV13-1 and TRBJ1-1; D may be TRBD1 (6 bases). CDR3 length: 14 amino acids. CDR1 is NSHNY, CDR2 SYGAGN, per germline. V lost 5 bases, J lost 4 bases, and 15 bases lay in between. The covered CDR3 bases are TGTGCCAGCAGCAAACAGGGAGTGGGCACAGAAGTCTTC. It is translated as CASSKQGVGTEVF. The CDR3, in full, reads CASSKQGVGTEVFF.

Worth noting for this clone: Gene names and germline match the mouse. The missing CDR3 end, 1 residue past where the read stops, is filled in from the germline J gene. The chain has TRBV2 and TRBJ2-3; TRBD1 matches at 9 bases. Germline lookup yields CDR1 LGHNA and CDR2 YSYQKL. This CDR3 comprises 16 residues. V was pared by 2 bases and J by 0 bases, with 3 bases of the junction left unmatched. The CDR3 sequence is CASSQSGTGSAETLYF. The covered CDR3 bases are TGTGCCAGCAGCCAATCCGGGACAGGGAGTGCAGAAACGCTGTAT.

Worth noting for this clone: Genes and germline come from the mouse. The read comes to an end 1 residue before the CDR3 does, leaving the germline J gene to fill in the end. The chain carries TRBV4 and TRBJ1-6; TRBD1 might be the D (6 bases). TRBJ1-6 is an ORF, with its function uncertain. Trimming stripped 6 bases from V and 5 bases from J, with 14 bases between. Germline CDR1 LGHDT, CDR2 YNNKQL (reference sequence). The CDR3 contains 15 residues. The DNA read from the CDR3 is TGTGCCAGCAGGGGGCTGGGGGCCCATAATTCGCCCCTCTAC. It yields the protein CASRGLGAHNSPLY. The complete CDR3 sequence is CASRGLGAHNSPLYF.

Of note for this clone: Germline and genes: mouse. Read sequence stops 1 residue before the CDR3 end, and the germline J gene provides the missing end. V usage is TRBV31 and J usage is TRBJ1-1, with a tentative D call TRBD1 (5 bases). This CDR3 region has 14 residues. Germline V gene data show CDR1 as GKSSPN and CDR2 as SITVG. V was shortened by 1 base and J by 0 bases, with 9 bases between the two germline ends. Partial CDR3 DNA: TGTGCCTGGAGTCCGACAGTTGCAAACACAGAAGTCTTC. Its protein product is CAWSPTVANTEVF. In full, the CDR3 is CAWSPTVANTEVFF.

About this clone itself: Germline and genes here are mouse. The read terminates 1 residue before the CDR3 end, so the remaining end is supplied by the germline J gene. This chain links TRBV20 with TRBJ1-4; TRBD1 aligns across 7 bases. The junction had 4 bases not matched to a gene; V was cut back by 2 bases and J by 4 bases. Germline V CDR1 and CDR2: GFQATS, STVNSAI. The CDR3 contains 14 residues. The CDR3 is CGARSGTVNERLFF. The DNA read from the CDR3 is TGTGGTGCTAGGTCGGGGACAGTCAACGAAAGATTATTT. Full variable domain (rest looked up from reference TRBV20 and TRBJ1-4): GALVYQYPRRTICKSGTSMRMECQAVGFQATSVAWYRQSPQKTFELIALSTVNSAIKYEQNFTQEKFPISHPNLSFSSMTVLNAYLEDRGLYLCGARSGTVNERLFFGHGTKLSVL.

About this clone: Gene names and germline match the mouse. CDR3 in amino acids: CTCSARTGNYAEQFF. The sequenced part of the CDR3 DNA is TGCACCTGCAGTGCCCGGACAGGTAACTATGCTGAGCAGTTC. The V gene is TRBV1, the J gene TRBJ2-1; TRBD1 agrees at 7 bases. The DNA ends 1 residue before the CDR3 does, and the rest of the CDR3 is filled in from the germline J gene. The CDR3 extends over 15 amino acids. CDR1 is NSQYPW, CDR2 LRSPGD, per germline (reference sequence). V was clipped by 3 bases and J by 0 bases; unmatched bases: 2.

Comments on this clone: Germline and genes here are mouse. The CDR3 is cut off 1 residue early in the read; its end comes from the germline J gene. V and J are TRBV2 and TRBJ1-4, with D uncertain. Trimming took off 0 bases at V and 6 bases at J, with 11 bases between the two ends. The CDR3 covers 15 residues. Germline loops: CDR1 LGHNA, CDR2 YSYQKL. The CDR3: CASSQERVRDERLFF. The CDR3 bases that were read are TGTGCCAGCAGCCAAGAGAGGGTACGCGACGAAAGATTATTT.

As to this clone: Germline and junction disagree at one end, which may indicate a read error. Gene names and germline match the mouse. The read gets to within 1 residue of the CDR3 end, and the germline J gene fills in the rest. The chain joins TRBV29 to TRBJ2-4; possible D gene TRBD2, 5 bases. The CDR3 is 15 amino acids. The germline V gene encodes CDR1 MSHET and CDR2 SYDVDS. The sequenced CDR3 bases are TGTGCTGGCAGTTTATCGATGGGGTATCAAAACACCTTGTAC. It is translated as CAGSLSMGYQNTLY. The CDR3 in full is CAGSLSMGYQNTLYF.

In the case of this clone: The genes and germline here are from mouse. From the germline J gene comes the end of the CDR3, since the read stops 1 residue before it. The chain combines TRBV24 with TRBJ2-4, with 8 nucleotides matching TRBD2. V gave up 4 bases and J gave up 4 bases; unmatched junction bases: 1. This CDR3 contains 13 residues. The germline CDR1 and CDR2 sequences are KGHTA and FRNEEI. The CDR3 DNA, read in part, is TGTGCCAGCAGTCCGGACTGGGAAAACACCTTGTAC. This codes for CASSPDWENTLY. The entire CDR3 reads CASSPDWENTLYF.

On this clone itself: Mouse gene names and germline throughout. The read ends 1 residue before the CDR3 terminus; that terminus is restored from the germline J gene. The gene calls are TRBV19 and TRBJ2-7; D possibly matches TRBD1 or TRBD2 (5 bases each). The CDR3 is made up of 13 amino acids. The germline V gene has CDR1 FNHDT and CDR2 SITEND (reference sequence). Trimming took off 0 bases at V and 6 bases at J, with 10 bases between the two ends. This chain's CDR3 is CASSIGRGAEQYF. Partial CDR3 DNA: TGTGCCAGCAGTATAGGGAGGGGCGCTGAACAGTAC.

Of note for this clone: The gene names here belong to mouse. The missing CDR3 end, 1 residue past where the read stops, is filled in from the germline J gene. This chain links TRBV13-1 with TRBJ2-5, with 9 positions matching TRBD2. Germline V CDR1 and CDR2: NSHNY, SYGAGN. CDR3 length: 15 residues. V shed 1 base, J shed 6 bases, and the junction held 6 bases outside the gene matches. The CDR3 DNA, read in part, is TGTGCCAGCAGTGATTTGGGGGGGCGCAGGGACACCCAGTAC. Translating it yields CASSDLGGRRDTQY. The full CDR3 protein is CASSDLGGRRDTQYF.

Notes on this clone: Gene labels here are mouse ones. The sequenced CDR3 bases are TGTGCCAGCAGTATGAGCAGGGGAGACACAGAAGTCTTC. It translates to CASSMSRGDTEVF. The CDR3, in full, reads CASSMSRGDTEVFF. The chain uses TRBV19 and TRBJ1-1; D may be TRBD1 (6 bases). The read ends 1 residue before the CDR3 terminus; that terminus is restored from the germline J gene. The length of the CDR3 is 14 residues. V lost 2 bases, J lost 3 bases, and 11 bases lay in between. Germline assignment: CDR1 FNHDT and CDR2 SITEND (reference sequence).

With respect to this clone: Mouse gene names and germline throughout. The read ends 1 residue shy of where the CDR3 ends; the end is completed using the germline J gene. The chain links TRBV13-2 to TRBJ2-7, with 7 nucleotides matching TRBD2. The CDR3 runs to 15 residues. Germline V lookup: CDR1 NNHNN, CDR2 SYGAGS (reference sequence). V gave up 1 base and J gave up 2 bases; unmatched junction bases: 6. The part of the CDR3 DNA that was read is TGTGCCAGCGGTGATTCGGGGGGGGGACCCTATGAACAGTAC. Translation: CASGDSGGGPYEQY. The full-length CDR3 reads as CASGDSGGGPYEQYF.